This T cell receptor beta chain was obtained from a study of lymphopenia after photon versus proton radiotherapy. The study's findings and limits: After the lymphocyte nadir, photon-treated repertoires showed oligoclonal expansion, especially of CD8+ Temra cells. Under photons, naive T cells and diversity fell while effector/memory populations rose. Larger post-nadir TCR diversity loss correlated inversely with survival in deceased patients. Only patients who died were analyzed for survival; proton advantage is unproven.

Concerning this clone itself: Antigen: not known.

Repertoires were generated with immunoSEQ multiplex PCR, while TCRdb's copy carries only in-frame clones and drops some. This sample yields 55,000 to 70,000 clones, of which less than 95% are seen a single time; 2% to 2.5% belongs to the top ten. The V gene's germline CDR1 is MNHNY and CDR2 SVGAGI (reference sequence). The CDR3 length is 16 residues. The V and J ends lost 4 bases and 4 bases, in that order; junction bases with no gene match: 7. Sequencing used peripheral blood, obtained from a patient treated with photon-based radiotherapy. This clonotype originated in a woman in her 40s with cholangiocarcinoma. This rearrangement joins TRBV6-6 to TRBJ2-2; TRBD1 matches 9 bases. In DNA, the CDR3 is TGTGCCAGCAGTTCCAAGACAGGGGGTGTCACCGGGGAGCTGTTTTTT. Amino acids: CASSSKTGGVTGELFF.